This TCR beta chain derives from a study of cytomegalovirus exposure and HLA in healthy donors. Points on this clone: The junction departs from germline at one end; a sequencing error may be responsible.

The PCR had 60 Vbeta and 13 Jbeta primers. TCRdb's copy holds only in-frame clones and misses some; the assay was immunoSEQ multiplex PCR. Of 150,000 to 200,000 clones in the sample, 75% are singletons; the top ten hold 10% to 12%. Germline V lookup: CDR1 SEHNR, CDR2 FQNEAQ (reference sequence). The CDR3 length is 17 residues. Sequenced material: PBMCs. The chain uses TRBV7-9 and TRBJ1-4; D is possibly TRBD1 (5 bases). The receptor's source is a man aged 18 to 30 in good health and CMV-seropositive. DNA of the CDR3: TGTTCCAGCAGCCCGGGCTTAAGGGGCGCAACTAATGAAAAACTGTTTTTT. It is translated as CSSSPGLRGATNEKLFF.